The present TCR beta chain was sequenced within a study of T cell responses to AZD1222 COVID-19 vaccine. Study-level points and caveats: Donors in the cohort were predominantly white British and more often female, and clonal diversity was possibly underestimated. Spike was spanned by vaccine-associated CD4 TCRs, which were dominant at 160-218 and 743-854. Following two doses of AZD1222, Spike-specific TCR breadth and depth rose.

The CDR3 contains 14 residues. J was trimmed by 6 bases and V by 4 bases; bases with no gene match: 6. Germline V gene lookup returns CDR1 LGHDT and CDR2 YNNKEL (reference sequence). Using immunoSEQ multiplex PCR, the repertoire was profiled, and TCRdb retains in-frame clones only, with some absent. The sample shows 120,000 to 150,000 clones, 85% to 95% of them seen only once. There are a few counts of this clone. Antigen: not known. This TCR derives from an adult in good health. The sample was peripheral blood, taken on day 0 of AZD1222 vaccination. This chain connects TRBV3-1 (or the pseudogene TRBV3-2) to TRBJ2-5, with 9 bases identical to TRBD1. This chain's CDR3 is CASSRNGQGQTQYF. The CDR3 nucleotides are TGTGCCAGCAGCCGAAACGGACAGGGGCAGACCCAGTACTTC.